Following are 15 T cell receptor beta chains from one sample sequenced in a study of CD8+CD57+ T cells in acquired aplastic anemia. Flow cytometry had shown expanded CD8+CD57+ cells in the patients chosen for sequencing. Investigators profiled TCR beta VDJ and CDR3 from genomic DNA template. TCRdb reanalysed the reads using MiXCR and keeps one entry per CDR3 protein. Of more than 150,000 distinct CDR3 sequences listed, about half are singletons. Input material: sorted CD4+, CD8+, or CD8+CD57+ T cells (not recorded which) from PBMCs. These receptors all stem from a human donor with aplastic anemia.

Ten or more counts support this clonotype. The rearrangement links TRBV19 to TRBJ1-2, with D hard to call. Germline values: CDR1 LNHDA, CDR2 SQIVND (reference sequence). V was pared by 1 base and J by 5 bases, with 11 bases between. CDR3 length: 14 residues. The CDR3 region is CASSIADTLYGYTF. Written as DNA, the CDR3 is TGTGCCAGTAGTATAGCCGACACCTTATATGGCTACACCTTC.

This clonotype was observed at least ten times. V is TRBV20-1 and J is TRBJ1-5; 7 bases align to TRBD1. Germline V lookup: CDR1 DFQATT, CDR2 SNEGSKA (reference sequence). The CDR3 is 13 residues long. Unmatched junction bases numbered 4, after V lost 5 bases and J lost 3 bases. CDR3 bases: TGCAGTGCTTGGACAGGATTCAATCAGCCCCAGCATTTT. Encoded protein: CSAWTGFNQPQHF.

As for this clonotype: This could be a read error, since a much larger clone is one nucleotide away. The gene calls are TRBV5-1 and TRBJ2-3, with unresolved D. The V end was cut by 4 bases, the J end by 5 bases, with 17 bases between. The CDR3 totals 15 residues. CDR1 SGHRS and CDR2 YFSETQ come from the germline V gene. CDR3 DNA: TGCGCCAGCAGCCCCACAGAGTCTCCGGGAGATACGCAGTATTTT. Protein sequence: CASSPTESPGDTQYF. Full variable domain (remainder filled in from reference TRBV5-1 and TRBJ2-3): KAGVTQTPRYLIKTRGQQVTLSCSPISGHRSVSWYQQTPGQGLQFLFEYFSETQRNKGNFPGRFSGRQFSNSRSEMNVSTLELGDSALYLCASSPTESPGDTQYFGPGTRLTVL.

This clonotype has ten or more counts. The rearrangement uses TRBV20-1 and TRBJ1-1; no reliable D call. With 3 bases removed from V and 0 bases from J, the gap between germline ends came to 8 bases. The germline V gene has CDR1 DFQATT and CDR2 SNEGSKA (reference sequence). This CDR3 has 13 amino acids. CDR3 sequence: CSASGRLNTEAFF. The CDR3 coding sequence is TGCAGTGCTAGTGGACGGTTGAACACTGAAGCTTTCTTT.

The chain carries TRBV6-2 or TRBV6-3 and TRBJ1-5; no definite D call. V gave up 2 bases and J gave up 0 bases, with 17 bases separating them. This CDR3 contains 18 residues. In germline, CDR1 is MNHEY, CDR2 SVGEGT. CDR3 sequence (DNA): TGTGCCAGCAGTTACGGCGGAAGCTCCTACAATAGCAATCAGCCCCAGCATTTT. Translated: CASSYGGSSYNSNQPQHF.

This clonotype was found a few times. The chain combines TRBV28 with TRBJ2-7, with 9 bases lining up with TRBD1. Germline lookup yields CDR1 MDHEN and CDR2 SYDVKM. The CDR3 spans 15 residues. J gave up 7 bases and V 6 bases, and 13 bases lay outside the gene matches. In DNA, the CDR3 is TGTGCCAGCAGCCCCAGGGGGACAGGGAGGCATGAGCAGTACTTC. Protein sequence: CASSPRGTGRHEQYF.

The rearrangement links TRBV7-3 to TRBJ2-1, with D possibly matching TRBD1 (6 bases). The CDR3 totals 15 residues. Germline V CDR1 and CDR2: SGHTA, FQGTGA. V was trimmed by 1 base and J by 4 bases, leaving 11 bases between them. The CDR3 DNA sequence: TGTGCCAGCAGCTTAAAGATAGGGGGTTACAATGAGCAGTTCTTC. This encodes CASSLKIGGYNEQFF.

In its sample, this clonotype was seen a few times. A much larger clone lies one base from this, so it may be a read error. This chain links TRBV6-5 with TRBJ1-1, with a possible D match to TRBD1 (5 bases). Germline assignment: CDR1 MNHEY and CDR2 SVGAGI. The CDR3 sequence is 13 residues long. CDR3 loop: CASSWGMNTGAFF. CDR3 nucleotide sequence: TGTGCCAGCAGTTGGGGGATGAACACTGGAGCTTTCTTT.

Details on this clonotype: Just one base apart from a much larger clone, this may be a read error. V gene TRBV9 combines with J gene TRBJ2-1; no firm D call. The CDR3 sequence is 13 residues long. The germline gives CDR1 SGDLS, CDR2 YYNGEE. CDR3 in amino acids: CASSVVASSQQLF. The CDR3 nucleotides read TGTGCCAGCAGCGTAGTGGCTAGTAGTCAGCAGCTCTTC.

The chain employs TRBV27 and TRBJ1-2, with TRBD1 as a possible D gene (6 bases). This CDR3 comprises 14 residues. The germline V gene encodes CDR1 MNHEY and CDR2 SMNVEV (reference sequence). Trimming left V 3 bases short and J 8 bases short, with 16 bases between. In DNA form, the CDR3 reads TGTGCCAGCAGTTTTGGGGGGGCGCTCTCCGGCTACACCTTC. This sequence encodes CASSFGGALSGYTF.

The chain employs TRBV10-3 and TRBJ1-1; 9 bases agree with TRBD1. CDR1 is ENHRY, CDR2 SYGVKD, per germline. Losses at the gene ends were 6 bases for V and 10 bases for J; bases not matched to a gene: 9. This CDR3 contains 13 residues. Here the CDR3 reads CAISTQGARLAFF. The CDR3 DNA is TGTGCCATCAGCACACAGGGGGCAAGGTTAGCTTTCTTT.

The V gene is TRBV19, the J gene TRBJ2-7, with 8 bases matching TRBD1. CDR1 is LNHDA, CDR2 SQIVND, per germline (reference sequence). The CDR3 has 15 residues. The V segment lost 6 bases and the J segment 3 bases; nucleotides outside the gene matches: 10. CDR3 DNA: TGTGCCAGTAGAAACAGGGGGGTAGGCGACTACGAGCAGTACTTC. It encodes CASRNRGVGDYEQYF.

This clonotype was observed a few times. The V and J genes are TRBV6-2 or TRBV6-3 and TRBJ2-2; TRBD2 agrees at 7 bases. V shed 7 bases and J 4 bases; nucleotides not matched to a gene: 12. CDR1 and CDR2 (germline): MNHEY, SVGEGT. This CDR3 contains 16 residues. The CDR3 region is CASTVLGGLGTGELFF. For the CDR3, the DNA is TGTGCCAGCACCGTCTTGGGAGGGTTGGGCACCGGGGAGCTGTTTTTT.

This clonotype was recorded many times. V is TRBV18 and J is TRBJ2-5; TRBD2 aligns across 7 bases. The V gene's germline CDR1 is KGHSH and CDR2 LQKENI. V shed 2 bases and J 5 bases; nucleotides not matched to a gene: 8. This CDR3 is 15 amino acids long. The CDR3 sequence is CASSPGGRGAETQYF. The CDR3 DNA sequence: TGTGCCAGCTCACCAGGTGGGAGGGGCGCCGAGACCCAGTACTTC.

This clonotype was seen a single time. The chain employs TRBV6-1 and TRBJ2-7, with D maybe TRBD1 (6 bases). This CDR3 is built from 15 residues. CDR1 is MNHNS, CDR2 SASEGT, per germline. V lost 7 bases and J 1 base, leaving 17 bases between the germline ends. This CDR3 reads CASTQVQGSSYEQYF. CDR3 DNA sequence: TGTGCCAGCACCCAAGTACAGGGAAGTTCCTACGAGCAGTACTTC.